The present T cell receptor (beta chain) was sequenced within a study of human T cells and chemical hapten exposure. One entry per CDR3 protein results from TCRdb running MiXCR on the RACE reads. The profile shows about 380,000 distinct CDR3 sequences, 5.1% of them singletons. Details on this clonotype: As yet, its antigen is unknown.

Time point specified: pre-sensitization, week 0. Stated treatment: therapeutic diphenylcyclopropenone sensitization with weekly scalp DPC. The CDR3 is 17 residues long. V lost 2 bases to trimming and J lost 0 bases, with 17 bases between them. Germline CDR1 is MNHNY and CDR2 is SVGAGI (reference sequence). Study-level findings and limits: High-frequency TCRs, those above 1 in 1000, stayed the same after DPC sensitization.

This clonotype originated in a woman in her 50s with alopecia areata. Some clones in this sample may be carry-over from other donors' samples. This rearrangement joins TRBV6-6 to TRBJ2-7, with D maybe TRBD1 (6 bases). Sequences were derived from whole blood, sampled in connection with sensitization to the hapten diphenylcyclopropenone (DPC). For the CDR3, the DNA is TGTGCCAGCAGTTACACTGTACAGGGTCCGAGCTCCTACGAGCAGTACTTC. It codes for CASSYTVQGPSSYEQYF.